Below, 32 T cell receptor beta chains from the same sample are listed, as sequenced in a study of metastatic and nonmetastatic thyroid tumors. TCRdb reanalyzed the PCR reads via MiXCR. Of tens of thousands of clones detected, about a sixth appear once; the ten largest clones hold roughly 9.6%. Patients were all untreated before their thyroid surgery. Material for sequencing was tumor tissue. These receptors all come from a female donor with papillary thyroid cancer or a benign thyroid nodule (not recorded which). Some clones in this sample may be carry-over from other donors' samples.

This clone was counted at least ten times. The chain combines TRBV5-6 with TRBJ1-2; D ambiguous. Per the germline V gene, CDR1 is SGHDT and CDR2 is YYEEEE. The V and J ends lost 0 bases and 4 bases respectively, with 22 bases between them. The CDR3 spans 18 residues. CDR3 residues: CASSLGPPVSQVRYGYTF. The CDR3 DNA reads TGTGCCAGCAGCTTGGGCCCCCCCGTATCGCAGGTTCGCTATGGCTACACCTTC.

This clone was recorded at least ten times. V and J are TRBV20-1 and TRBJ2-3; 9 bases align to TRBD1. The junction had 8 bases not matched to a gene; V was cut back by 0 bases and J by 4 bases. Germline-derived CDR1 and CDR2 are DFQATT and SNEGSKA (reference sequence). CDR3 size: 16 residues. CDR3 coding DNA: TGCAGTGCTAGAGATGGGGGACAGGGTATTCCAGATACGCAGTATTTT. Its protein is CSARDGGQGIPDTQYF.

There are many counts of this clone. V usage is TRBV24-1 and J usage is TRBJ2-2; D is uncertain. The CDR3 runs 15 residues. V was cut by 1 base and J by 0 bases, with 5 bases left in between. Germline lookup yields CDR1 KGHDR and CDR2 SFDVKD. The CDR3 coding sequence is TGTGCCACCAGTGATTTAACCGCGAACACCGGGGAGCTGTTTTTT. The encoded protein is CATSDLTANTGELFF.

This clone was observed many times. The V gene is TRBV6-5, the J gene TRBJ2-2; TRBD2 aligns across 7 bases. V was pared by 0 bases and J by 6 bases, with 7 bases of the junction left unmatched. The CDR3 is 16 amino acids. The germline V gene has CDR1 MNHEY and CDR2 SVGAGI. The CDR3 here is CASSYSGGIGAGELFF. For the CDR3, the DNA is TGTGCCAGCAGTTACTCGGGGGGGATAGGCGCCGGGGAGCTGTTTTTT.

This clone showed up many times. This rearrangement joins TRBV10-3 to TRBJ1-2; D possibly corresponds to TRBD1 (5 bases). The CDR3 totals 18 residues. The germline gives CDR1 ENHRY, CDR2 SYGVKD. The V gene lost 0 bases and the J gene lost 6 bases, with 23 bases spanning the gap. CDR3 sequence reads: CAISESRRTHDGRDGYTF. CDR3 nucleotide sequence: TGTGCCATCAGTGAGTCGAGGCGGACACACGACGGTAGGGATGGCTACACCTTC.

V gene TRBV7-6 combines with J gene TRBJ2-1; 7 nucleotides agree with TRBD2. This CDR3 is built from 16 residues. Germline V gives CDR1 SGHVS, CDR2 FNYEAQ. The junction had 16 bases not matched to a gene; V was cut back by 7 bases and J by 7 bases. CDR3 residues: CASILTVGAGQNEQFF. The CDR3 DNA follows: TGTGCCAGCATCTTGACAGTGGGAGCGGGGCAAAATGAGCAGTTCTTC.

This clone was seen at least ten times. The V gene is TRBV2, the J gene TRBJ1-1; D remains unclear. CDR3 size: 14 residues. Germline V gene data show CDR1 as SNHLY and CDR2 as FYNNEI. The V and J ends lost 1 base and 1 base respectively, with 7 bases between them. CDR3 in amino acids: CASSEDRANTEAFF. The CDR3 region has the DNA TGTGCCAGCAGTGAAGATCGGGCGAACACTGAAGCTTTCTTT.

This clone was recorded many times. The CDR3 is CASSEGSSYNEQFF. CDR3 DNA sequence: TGTGCCAGTAGTGAGGGAAGCTCCTACAATGAGCAGTTCTTC. The rearrangement links TRBV19 to TRBJ2-1; maybe TRBD2 (5 bases). This CDR3 is 14 amino acids long. The V and J ends lost 5 bases and 0 bases respectively, with 8 bases between them. Germline CDR1 LNHDA, CDR2 SQIVND (reference sequence).

This clone was detected ten times or more. The chain employs TRBV20-1 and TRBJ2-1; D is undetermined. CDR1 and CDR2 from the germline V gene are DFQATT and SNEGSKA (reference sequence). V shed 3 bases and J shed 5 bases, with 11 bases lying between them. This CDR3 has 13 residues. The CDR3 coding sequence is TGCAGTGCTAGGAGCTTACCGCACAATGAGCAGTTCTTC. Its translation is CSARSLPHNEQFF.

The V and J genes are TRBV5-1 and TRBJ2-2, with a tentative D call TRBD2 (6 bases). Germline loops: CDR1 SGHRS, CDR2 YFSETQ. Trimming shortened V by 4 bases and J by 3 bases, and 16 bases separated the two germline ends. This CDR3 contains 16 residues. The CDR3 loop reads CASSPLPGADTGELFF. The CDR3 DNA sequence: TGCGCCAGCAGCCCGCTTCCGGGAGCCGACACCGGGGAGCTGTTTTTT.

This clone has ten or more counts. The chain combines TRBV4-1 with TRBJ1-1; TRBD1 is a possible D gene (6 bases). Per the germline V gene, CDR1 is MGHRA and CDR2 is YSYEKL. The germline V and J ends were trimmed by 4 bases and 1 base, with 13 bases remaining between them. The CDR3 contains 15 residues. The DNA of the CDR3 is TGCGCCAGCAGCCTACGCGGGGGCGGGAACACTGAAGCTTTCTTT. This encodes CASSLRGGGNTEAFF.

This clone was seen repeatedly, ten times or more. The chain uses TRBV29-1 and TRBJ1-2; TRBD1 is a possible D gene (6 bases). The germline V gene encodes CDR1 SQVTM and CDR2 ANQGSEA. V was pared by 2 bases and J by 4 bases, with 8 bases between. The CDR3 runs to 12 residues. The CDR3 loop reads CSVETGPYGYTF. The CDR3 DNA sequence: TGCAGCGTTGAAACAGGGCCCTATGGCTACACCTTC.

Concerning this clone itself: A much larger clone sits a single nucleotide away, making a read error possible. The chain employs TRBV5-4 and TRBJ2-1; D is perhaps TRBD1 or TRBD2 (5 bases each). V was clipped by 5 bases and J by 1 base, with 10 bases between them. CDR3 length: 14 residues. Germline V gene lookup returns CDR1 SGHNT and CDR2 YYREEE (reference sequence). DNA for the CDR3: TGTGCCAGCAGTACTAGGGGTTCCTACAATGAGCAGTTCTTC. Protein sequence: CASSTRGSYNEQFF.

The sample holds many counts of this clone. V usage is TRBV30 and J usage is TRBJ1-5; TRBD1 agrees at 9 bases. The CDR3 has 17 amino acids. Germline trimming cut 0 bases from V and 6 bases from J; bases unmatched to any gene: 12. Looked up from germline, CDR1 is GTSNPN and CDR2 is SVGIG (reference sequence). CDR3 nucleotide sequence: TGTGCCTGGAGTGTAGGGGCATCCGGGACAGGGCTTCAGCCCCAGCATTTT. Translated: CAWSVGASGTGLQPQHF. Drawing the rest from reference TRBV30 and TRBJ1-5, the complete variable domain is SQTIHQWPATLVQPVGSPLSLECTVEGTSNPNLYWYRQAAGRGLQLLFYSVGIGQISSEVPQNLSASRPQDRQFILSSKKLLLSDSGFYLCAWSVGASGTGLQPQHFGDGTRLSIL.

This clone was seen many times. A junction end diverges from the germline sequence, so it may reflect a read error. CDR3 region: CTSSSRGSYSNQPQHF. As DNA, the CDR3 is TGTACCAGCAGTTCCCGGGGGTCCTATAGCAATCAGCCCCAGCATTTT. V gene TRBV6-5 combines with J gene TRBJ1-5; D might be TRBD1 (5 bases). Germline lookup yields CDR1 MNHEY and CDR2 SVGAGI. The CDR3 has 16 residues.

In its sample, this clone was seen many times. The chain joins TRBV10-2 to TRBJ1-5; D is unresolved. The CDR3 is 14 residues long. From germline, CDR1 is WSHSY and CDR2 SAAADI. The ends were cut back, 2 bases at V and 3 bases at J, with 8 bases in the middle. The chain's CDR3 is CASSEATSNQPQHF. As DNA, the CDR3 is TGCGCCAGCAGTGAGGCGACCTCCAATCAGCCCCAGCATTTT.

V gene TRBV5-4 combines with J gene TRBJ2-7; TRBD1 matches 9 bases. The length of the CDR3 is 14 residues. V was clipped by 3 bases and J by 6 bases; unmatched bases: 7. CDR1 and CDR2 from the germline V gene are SGHNT and YYREEE (reference sequence). CDR3 in amino acids: CASSSGTGIPEQYF. In DNA, the CDR3 is TGTGCCAGCAGCTCCGGGACAGGGATCCCCGAGCAGTACTTC.

The chain employs TRBV9 and TRBJ2-5; the match to TRBD1 covers 7 bases. Unmatched junction bases numbered 25, after V lost 4 bases and J lost 4 bases. CDR3 length: 20 amino acids. Germline CDR1 and CDR2: SGDLS and YYNGEE. The CDR3 region has the DNA TGTGCCAGCAGCTGGGACAGTACCCCCCAGTGGGTCACTTTAGGAGAGACCCAGTACTTC. Residues: CASSWDSTPQWVTLGETQYF.

This clone was seen at least ten times. The chain links TRBV20-1 to TRBJ1-1; possibly TRBD1 for D (6 bases). This CDR3 region has 15 residues. Between the trimmed V and J ends, which lost 6 bases and 0 bases, there was a span of 17 bases. Germline lookup yields CDR1 DFQATT and CDR2 SNEGSKA (reference sequence). Here the CDR3 reads CSARPPGAVNTEAFF. For the CDR3, the DNA is TGCAGTGCGCGACCCCCGGGGGCGGTGAACACTGAAGCTTTCTTT.

Note on this clone: A read error may be the cause here, since a much bigger clone is one base away. The sample holds other DNA sequences that translate to the same CDR3. The V gene is TRBV5-1, the J gene TRBJ2-1; no firm D call. The CDR3 is made up of 15 amino acids. CDR1 and CDR2 from the germline V gene are SGHRS and YFSETQ. V lost 0 bases and J 8 bases, leaving 15 bases between the germline ends. The CDR3 nucleotides are TGCGCCAGCAGCTTGGCTAGGCCAGGTACCGATGAGCAGTTCTTC. Translating it yields CASSLARPGTDEQFF.

This clone was picked up a small number of times. A much more abundant neighbour one base away suggests this may be a read error. The CDR3: CASSLLVQPQHF. DNA of the CDR3: TGTGCCAGCAGTTTACTAGTTCAGCCCCAGCATTTT. The chain uses TRBV12-3 or TRBV12-4 and TRBJ1-5; D gene uncertain. The CDR3 covers 12 residues. Trimming pared 2 bases from V and 6 bases from J, leaving 5 bases between.

This clone was detected many times. The chain links TRBV11-1 to TRBJ2-6, with TRBD1 matching 7 bases. The V gene's germline CDR1 is SGHAT and CDR2 FQDESV (reference sequence). V lost 1 base, J lost 4 bases, and 7 bases stayed unmatched. This CDR3 has 17 residues. CDR3 sequence: CASSLGQGTLGANVLTF. The DNA of the CDR3 is TGTGCCAGCAGCTTAGGACAGGGTACCCTCGGGGCCAACGTCCTGACTTTC.

This clone came up a few times. A single base separates this from a much larger clone, so it may be a read error. The chain links TRBV20-1 to TRBJ2-5; D is perhaps TRBD1 or TRBD2 (7 bases each). Trimming cost V 3 bases and J 5 bases, with 19 bases left between them. The CDR3 has 15 amino acids. Germline lookup yields CDR1 DFQATT and CDR2 SNEGSKA (reference sequence). The CDR3 loop is CSASLVGGGAETQYF. CDR3 bases: TGCAGTGCTAGCTTGGTGGGAGGGGGCGCGGAGACCCAGTACTTC.

There are many counts of this clone. The chain combines TRBV20-1 with TRBJ2-1; 7 bases match TRBD2. V trimming: 1 base; J trimming: 9 bases; junction bases outside the gene matches: 6. This CDR3 region has 13 residues. Germline loops: CDR1 DFQATT, CDR2 SNEGSKA (reference sequence). CDR3 DNA sequence: TGCAGTGCTAGAGTTCTAGCGGTCGGTGAGCAGTTCTTC. The encoded protein is CSARVLAVGEQFF.

This clone was detected ten times or more. V usage is TRBV15 and J usage is TRBJ2-7; maybe TRBD1 (6 bases). V was cut by 9 bases and J by 5 bases, with 11 bases left in between. This CDR3 comprises 11 residues. Germline V gene data show CDR1 as LNHNV and CDR2 as YYDKDF (reference sequence). CDR3 DNA sequence: TGTGCCACACAGGGAAACAACGAGCAGTACTTC. This encodes CATQGNNEQYF.

There are many counts of this clone. This sequence joins TRBV2 and TRBJ2-1; D is unclear. Trimming left V 7 bases short and J 5 bases short, with 15 bases between. The CDR3 sequence is 14 residues long. The germline V gene encodes CDR1 SNHLY and CDR2 FYNNEI. For the CDR3, the DNA is TGTGCCAGCAAGACGCAAGGTAGGCACAATGAGCAGTTCTTC. Its protein product is CASKTQGRHNEQFF.

This clone was recorded at least ten times. This sequence joins TRBV5-4 and TRBJ1-2, with TRBD1 as a possible D gene (5 bases). There are 14 residues in the CDR3. Trimming took off 6 bases at V and 7 bases at J, with 19 bases between the two ends. The germline V gene has CDR1 SGHNT and CDR2 YYREEE (reference sequence). The CDR3 sequence: CASNTGTYSAGYTF. CDR3 nucleotide sequence: TGTGCCAGCAACACCGGGACCTATTCTGCTGGCTACACCTTC. Using reference TRBV5-4 and TRBJ1-2 for the parts outside the CDR3, the full variable domain is ETGVTQSPTHLIKTRGQQVTLRCSSQSGHNTVSWYQQALGQGPQFIFQYYREEENGRGNFPPRFSGLQFPNYSSELNVNALELDDSALYLCASNTGTYSAGYTFGSGTRLTVV.

This clone was seen ten or more times. The chain combines TRBV7-8 with TRBJ2-5; 9 bases are a match to TRBD2. The germline CDR1 and CDR2 sequences are SGHVS and FQNEAQ. Unmatched junction bases numbered 7, after V lost 6 bases and J lost 5 bases. CDR3 length equals 14 residues. The CDR3 region has the DNA TGTGCCAGCAGTAATAGCGGGAGTCGGGAGACCCAGTACTTC. Translated: CASSNSGSRETQYF.

The J gene is TRBJ2-7, the V gene TRBV7-3, with 7 bases matching TRBD2. Germline CDR1 reads SGHTA; CDR2 reads FQGTGA. Trimming removed 5 bases from V and 0 bases from J; junction bases left unmatched: 4. This CDR3 has 14 amino acids. The CDR3 loop is CASSPRDYSYEQYF. Here the CDR3 DNA reads TGTGCCAGCAGCCCTCGGGACTACTCCTACGAGCAGTACTTC.

In its sample, this clone was seen many times. The V call is TRBV20-1, the J call TRBJ2-3; D gene ambiguous. V was pared by 5 bases and J by 2 bases, with 11 bases between. CDR3 length equals 13 residues. The germline V gene encodes CDR1 DFQATT and CDR2 SNEGSKA (reference sequence). The CDR3 DNA is TGCAGTGCTCCGCCTTACAACACAGATACGCAGTATTTT. As protein: CSAPPYNTDTQYF.

A word on this clone: This could be a read error, since a much larger clone is one nucleotide away. V gene TRBV7-6 combines with J gene TRBJ2-3, with TRBD1 as a possible D gene (5 bases). Germline V gene data show CDR1 as SGHVS and CDR2 as FNYEAQ. CDR3 length: 16 residues. With 4 bases removed from V and 1 base from J, the gap between germline ends came to 15 bases. The CDR3 nucleotides are TGTGCCAGCAGCTATTCGGCAGGGTTGGGCACAGATACGCAGTATTTT. Encoded protein: CASSYSAGLGTDTQYF.

Concerning this clone: A much larger clone lies one base from this, so it may be a read error. This chain joins TRBV29-1 and TRBJ2-7; D gene ambiguous. The CDR3 has 13 residues. Germline values: CDR1 SQVTM, CDR2 ANQGSEA. This chain's CDR3 is CSATTAPFYEQCF. The CDR3 nucleotides are TGCAGCGCCACGACTGCGCCCTTCTACGAGCAGTGCTTC.